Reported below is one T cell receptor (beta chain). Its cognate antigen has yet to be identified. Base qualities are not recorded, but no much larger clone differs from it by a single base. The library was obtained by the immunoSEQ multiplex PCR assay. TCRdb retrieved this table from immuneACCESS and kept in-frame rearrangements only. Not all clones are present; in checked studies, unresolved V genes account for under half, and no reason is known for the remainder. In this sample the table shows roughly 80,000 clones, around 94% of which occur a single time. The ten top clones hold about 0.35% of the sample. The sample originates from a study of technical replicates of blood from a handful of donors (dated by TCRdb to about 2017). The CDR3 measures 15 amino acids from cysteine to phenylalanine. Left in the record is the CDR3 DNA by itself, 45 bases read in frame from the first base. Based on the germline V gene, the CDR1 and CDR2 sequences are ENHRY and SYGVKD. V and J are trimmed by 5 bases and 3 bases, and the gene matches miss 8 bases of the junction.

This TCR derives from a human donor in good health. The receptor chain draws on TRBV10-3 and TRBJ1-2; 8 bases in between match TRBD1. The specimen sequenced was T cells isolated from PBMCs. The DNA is TGTGCCATCAGTCTGACAGGGGTTGAGGACTATGGCTACACCTTC. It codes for CAISLTGVEDYGYTF.